Listed below are T cell receptor beta chains from one sample, sequenced in a study of blood T cell repertoires in COVID-19. Only in-frame clones appear in the TCRdb table, and some are missing; sequencing was by immunoSEQ multiplex PCR. The sample records about 170,000 clones, less than 85% being singletons. The specimen sequenced was PBMCs or T cells enriched from blood (not recorded which). All receptors come from a woman aged 50 to 60 who had recovered from COVID-19. The CDR3 runs from the conserved cysteine through the conserved F or W. Fields, in order: V gene, clone size, D gene, J gene, CDR3 protein, CDR3 DNA. D genes are given only for firm matches. Where a row states a size, it is once, few, many or the class of an expanded clone; other rows omit it.

V gene: TRBV6-5; clone size: many; D gene: .; J gene: TRBJ1-6; CDR3 protein: CASRTMTGPSPLHF; CDR3 DNA: TGTGCCAGCAGGACAATGACAGGACCCTCACCCCTCCACTTT
V gene: TRBV7-2; clone size: once; D gene: .; J gene: TRBJ1-5; CDR3 protein: CASSLGWGRGGLGNQPQHF; CDR3 DNA: TGTGCCAGCAGCTTAGGGTGGGGTAGGGGAGGCCTGGGCAATCAGCCCCAGCATTTT
V gene: TRBV28; clone size: .; D gene: .; J gene: TRBJ1-6; CDR3 protein: CASYASSYNSPLHF; CDR3 DNA: TGTGCCAGCTACGCCAGCTCCTATAATTCACCCCTCCACTTT
V gene: TRBV7-9; clone size: .; D gene: .; J gene: TRBJ1-2; CDR3 protein: CASSSGVTGYGYTF; CDR3 DNA: TGTGCCAGCAGCTCAGGGGTAACCGGCTATGGCTACACCTTC
V gene: TRBV10-2; clone size: .; D gene: .; J gene: TRBJ2-5; CDR3 protein: CASRRGSETQYF; CDR3 DNA: TGCGCCAGCAGGCGGGGTTCAGAGACCCAGTACTTC
V gene: TRBV11-3; clone size: .; D gene: TRBD1; J gene: TRBJ1-2; CDR3 protein: CASSSGQGGNYGYTF; CDR3 DNA: TGTGCCAGCAGCTCCGGACAGGGTGGTAACTATGGCTACACCTTC
V gene: TRBV12-3/TRBV12-4; clone size: .; D gene: .; J gene: TRBJ1-4; CDR3 protein: CASSNLGSKLFF; CDR3 DNA: TGTGCCAGCAGCAATCTCGGGTCAAAACTGTTTTTT
V gene: TRBV9; clone size: .; D gene: .; J gene: TRBJ2-1; CDR3 protein: CASSPSPGDEQFF; CDR3 DNA: TGTGCCAGCAGCCCCTCCCCAGGGGATGAGCAGTTCTTC
V gene: TRBV19; clone size: .; D gene: .; J gene: TRBJ2-4; CDR3 protein: CASSIMFGLTLAKNIQYF; CDR3 DNA: TGTGCCAGTAGTATCATGTTTGGGCTCACCTTAGCCAAAAACATTCAGTACTTC
V gene: TRBV3-1/TRBV3-2; clone size: .; D gene: .; J gene: TRBJ1-2; CDR3 protein: CASSQVSGSNYGYTF; CDR3 DNA: TGTGCCAGCAGCCAAGTCTCAGGGTCTAACTATGGCTACACCTTC
V gene: TRBV28; clone size: few; D gene: TRBD1; J gene: TRBJ1-2; CDR3 protein: CASSLRTGGNYGYTF; CDR3 DNA: TGTGCCAGCAGTCTCCGGACAGGCGGTAACTATGGCTACACCTTC
V gene: TRBV7-2; clone size: .; D gene: TRBD1; J gene: TRBJ1-6; CDR3 protein: CASSYQGASNSPLHF; CDR3 DNA: TGTGCCAGCAGCTACCAGGGGGCGAGTAATTCACCCCTCCACTTT
V gene: TRBV2; clone size: .; D gene: .; J gene: TRBJ2-1; CDR3 protein: CASSERGSSYNEQFF; CDR3 DNA: TGTGCCAGCAGTGAACGGGGGAGTTCCTACAATGAGCAGTTCTTC
V gene: TRBV13; clone size: .; D gene: .; J gene: TRBJ1-1; CDR3 protein: CASSPGRGTEAFF; CDR3 DNA: TGTGCCAGCAGTCCCGGTAGGGGCACTGAAGCTTTCTTT
V gene: TRBV5-1; clone size: .; D gene: TRBD2; J gene: TRBJ2-1; CDR3 protein: CASSLRVAGGGQNEQFF; CDR3 DNA: TGCGCCAGCAGCTTGAGGGTAGCGGGAGGTGGTCAGAATGAGCAGTTCTTC
V gene: TRBV2; clone size: few; D gene: TRBD1; J gene: TRBJ1-5; CDR3 protein: CASRDRAGQPQHF; CDR3 DNA: TGTGCCAGCAGGGACAGGGCAGGCCAGCCCCAGCATTTT
V gene: TRBV6-5; clone size: .; D gene: TRBD1; J gene: TRBJ1-1; CDR3 protein: CASTSDRARAFF; CDR3 DNA: TGTGCCAGCACCTCGGACAGGGCCCGGGCTTTCTTT
V gene: TRBV14; clone size: .; D gene: .; J gene: TRBJ2-1; CDR3 protein: CASSSLGARVNEQFF; CDR3 DNA: TGTGCCAGCAGCTCTTTGGGGGCCAGGGTGAATGAGCAGTTCTTC
V gene: TRBV11-3; clone size: .; D gene: .; J gene: TRBJ2-1; CDR3 protein: CASSPRLPSSYNEQFF; CDR3 DNA: TGTGCCAGCAGCCCACGACTGCCTAGCTCCTACAATGAGCAGTTCTTC
V gene: TRBV24-1; clone size: .; D gene: TRBD1; J gene: TRBJ1-2; CDR3 protein: CATSAAGTGVGYTF; CDR3 DNA: TGTGCCACCAGTGCGGCCGGGACAGGGGTTGGCTACACCTTC
V gene: TRBV11-3; clone size: .; D gene: TRBD2; J gene: TRBJ2-2; CDR3 protein: CASSPGGAGLNTGELFF; CDR3 DNA: TGTGCCAGCAGCCCCGGGGGAGCGGGGTTGAACACCGGGGAGCTGTTTTTT
V gene: TRBV19; clone size: few; D gene: TRBD1; J gene: TRBJ1-1; CDR3 protein: CASSDLLGTGDTEAFF; CDR3 DNA: TGTGCCAGTAGCGACCTACTCGGGACAGGGGACACTGAAGCTTTCTTT
V gene: TRBV29-1; clone size: .; D gene: TRBD1; J gene: TRBJ1-1; CDR3 protein: CSVFTGGFFEAFF; CDR3 DNA: TGCAGCGTTTTCACAGGGGGATTCTTTGAAGCTTTCTTT
V gene: TRBV11-3; clone size: once; D gene: .; J gene: TRBJ2-2; CDR3 protein: CASSLNVHGELFF; CDR3 DNA: TGTGCCAGCAGCTTAAATGTCCACGGGGAGCTGTTTTTT
V gene: TRBV5-1; clone size: .; D gene: TRBD1; J gene: TRBJ2-1; CDR3 protein: CASSLKTGGLSYNEQFF; CDR3 DNA: TGCGCCAGCAGCTTGAAAACAGGGGGCCTTTCCTACAATGAGCAGTTCTTC
V gene: TRBV5-1; clone size: .; D gene: .; J gene: TRBJ2-1; CDR3 protein: CASRGEIYNEQFF; CDR3 DNA: TGCGCCAGCAGAGGGGAAATCTACAATGAGCAGTTCTTC
V gene: TRBV5-1; clone size: .; D gene: TRBD1; J gene: TRBJ2-5; CDR3 protein: CASSLEGTEFQETQYF; CDR3 DNA: TGCGCCAGCAGCTTGGAAGGGACAGAGTTCCAAGAGACCCAGTACTTC
V gene: TRBV7-2; clone size: .; D gene: TRBD1; J gene: TRBJ1-2; CDR3 protein: CASSFRDRVNYGYTF; CDR3 DNA: TGTGCCAGCAGCTTCCGGGACAGGGTTAACTATGGCTACACCTTC
V gene: TRBV4-1; clone size: .; D gene: TRBD2; J gene: TRBJ2-3; CDR3 protein: CASSQDRSGRLTDTQYF; CDR3 DNA: TGCGCCAGCAGCCAAGATCGTAGCGGGAGGTTGACAGATACGCAGTATTTT
V gene: TRBV7-9; clone size: .; D gene: .; J gene: TRBJ1-1; CDR3 protein: CASTMTDTEAFF; CDR3 DNA: TGTGCCAGCACCATGACAGACACTGAAGCTTTCTTT
V gene: TRBV6-5; clone size: .; D gene: TRBD1; J gene: TRBJ1-1; CDR3 protein: CASSSGQGNTEAFF; CDR3 DNA: TGTGCCAGCAGTAGCGGACAGGGGAACACTGAAGCTTTCTTT
V gene: TRBV30; clone size: .; D gene: .; J gene: TRBJ2-1; CDR3 protein: CAWSVRGSGNEQFF; CDR3 DNA: TGTGCCTGGAGTGTACGGGGTAGCGGCAATGAGCAGTTCTTC
V gene: TRBV3-1/TRBV3-2; clone size: few; D gene: .; J gene: TRBJ1-1; CDR3 protein: CASSLPGGGTEAFF; CDR3 DNA: TGTGCCAGCAGCCTTCCGGGGGGCGGCACTGAAGCTTTCTTT
V gene: TRBV5-1; clone size: .; D gene: .; J gene: TRBJ1-2; CDR3 protein: CASSLLRQAGQDGYTF; CDR3 DNA: TGCGCCAGCAGCTTGCTGCGCCAGGCCGGTCAGGATGGCTACACCTTC
V gene: TRBV9; clone size: .; D gene: .; J gene: TRBJ1-5; CDR3 protein: CASSNDRGNQPQHF; CDR3 DNA: TGTGCCAGCAGCAATGACAGAGGCAATCAGCCCCAGCATTTT
V gene: TRBV28; clone size: .; D gene: TRBD1; J gene: TRBJ1-1; CDR3 protein: CASSRDRVSTEAFF; CDR3 DNA: TGTGCCAGCAGCCGGGACAGGGTTAGTACTGAAGCTTTCTTT
V gene: TRBV6-2/TRBV6-3; clone size: .; D gene: .; J gene: TRBJ1-2; CDR3 protein: CASSYSHREYGYTF; CDR3 DNA: TGTGCCAGCAGTTACTCGCACAGGGAATATGGCTACACCTTC
V gene: TRBV4-3; clone size: once; D gene: TRBD1; J gene: TRBJ2-5; CDR3 protein: CASSPGISGTGRETQYF; CDR3 DNA: TGCGCCAGCAGCCCAGGGATCTCCGGGACAGGGAGGGAGACCCAGTACTTC
V gene: TRBV7-8; clone size: .; D gene: TRBD1; J gene: TRBJ1-5; CDR3 protein: CASSLGGTASNQPQHF; CDR3 DNA: TGTGCCAGCAGCTTAGGCGGGACAGCTAGCAATCAGCCCCAGCATTTT
V gene: TRBV7-2; clone size: .; D gene: TRBD1; J gene: TRBJ1-2; CDR3 protein: CASSPQGSGGGYTF; CDR3 DNA: TGTGCCAGCAGCCCCCAAGGGTCAGGGGGCGGCTACACCTTC
V gene: TRBV10-3; clone size: .; D gene: .; J gene: TRBJ2-5; CDR3 protein: CAISDPTRGQETQYF; CDR3 DNA: TGTGCCATCAGTGACCCCACCCGGGGGCAAGAGACCCAGTACTTC
V gene: TRBV28; clone size: .; D gene: .; J gene: TRBJ1-5; CDR3 protein: CASRRSFGFNSNQPQHF; CDR3 DNA: TGTGCCAGCAGACGCAGTTTTGGCTTCAACAGCAATCAGCCCCAGCATTTT
V gene: TRBV11-2; clone size: .; D gene: TRBD1; J gene: TRBJ1-1; CDR3 protein: CASSAGTGLTTEAFF; CDR3 DNA: TGTGCCAGCAGCGCCGGGACAGGGTTGACCACTGAAGCTTTCTTT
V gene: TRBV19; clone size: .; D gene: TRBD2; J gene: TRBJ2-1; CDR3 protein: CASRREGRYNEQFF; CDR3 DNA: TGTGCCAGTAGACGGGAGGGCCGCTACAATGAGCAGTTCTTC
V gene: TRBV2; clone size: .; D gene: .; J gene: TRBJ1-1; CDR3 protein: CASSEEGWGTEAFF; CDR3 DNA: TGTGCCAGCAGTGAAGAGGGGTGGGGCACTGAAGCTTTCTTT
V gene: TRBV7-9; clone size: .; D gene: TRBD1; J gene: TRBJ1-1; CDR3 protein: CASRDRGDTEAFF; CDR3 DNA: TGTGCCAGCAGGGACAGGGGGGACACTGAAGCTTTCTTT
V gene: TRBV11-2; clone size: .; D gene: TRBD1; J gene: TRBJ1-3; CDR3 protein: CASSLAGQGIGNTIYF; CDR3 DNA: TGTGCCAGCAGCCTGGCCGGACAGGGGATTGGAAACACCATATATTTT
V gene: TRBV28; clone size: .; D gene: .; J gene: TRBJ1-2; CDR3 protein: CASLRDTWGYGYTF; CDR3 DNA: TGTGCCAGTCTCCGGGACACCTGGGGCTATGGCTACACCTTC
V gene: TRBV3-1/TRBV3-2; clone size: .; D gene: .; J gene: TRBJ2-4; CDR3 protein: CASSQGLVASIQYF; CDR3 DNA: TGTGCCAGCAGCCAAGGACTAGTCGCTAGCATTCAGTACTTC
V gene: TRBV19; clone size: few; D gene: TRBD2; J gene: TRBJ2-1; CDR3 protein: CASSPDSGRTYNEQFF; CDR3 DNA: TGTGCCAGTAGTCCGGATAGCGGGAGGACTTACAATGAGCAGTTCTTC
V gene: TRBV11-3; clone size: .; D gene: .; J gene: TRBJ2-1; CDR3 protein: CASSLDYEQFF; CDR3 DNA: TGTGCCAGCAGCTTGGACTATGAGCAGTTCTTC
V gene: TRBV6-5; clone size: .; D gene: TRBD1; J gene: TRBJ2-2; CDR3 protein: CASGLTGIGGELFF; CDR3 DNA: TGTGCCAGCGGACTGACAGGGATCGGCGGGGAGCTGTTTTTT
V gene: TRBV7-6; clone size: few; D gene: .; J gene: TRBJ2-1; CDR3 protein: CASSERTAYNEQFF; CDR3 DNA: TGTGCCAGCAGCGAGAGGACAGCATACAATGAGCAGTTCTTC
V gene: TRBV25-1; clone size: .; D gene: .; J gene: TRBJ2-1; CDR3 protein: CASLGPGLPGSYNEQFF; CDR3 DNA: TGTGCCAGTCTGGGGCCGGGCCTCCCCGGGTCCTACAATGAGCAGTTCTTC
V gene: TRBV21-1; clone size: .; D gene: .; J gene: TRBJ2-2; CDR3 protein: CASSILGHLTGELFF; CDR3 DNA: TGTGCCAGCAGCATCCTAGGACACCTCACCGGGGAGCTGTTTTTT
V gene: TRBV5-1; clone size: few; D gene: .; J gene: TRBJ1-6; CDR3 protein: CATRQEPYNSPLHF; CDR3 DNA: TGCGCCACTCGACAGGAACCGTACAATTCACCCCTCCACTTT
V gene: TRBV7-9; clone size: once; D gene: TRBD1; J gene: TRBJ1-6; CDR3 protein: CASSPAGTVNSPLHF; CDR3 DNA: TGTGCCAGCAGTCCGGCCGGGACAGTTAATTCCCCCCTCCACTTT
V gene: TRBV10-2; clone size: .; D gene: TRBD2; J gene: TRBJ2-6; CDR3 protein: CASRTSGSSGANVLTF; CDR3 DNA: TGCGCCAGCCGGACTAGCGGGAGCTCTGGGGCCAACGTCCTGACTTTC
V gene: TRBV30; clone size: .; D gene: TRBD1; J gene: TRBJ2-1; CDR3 protein: CAWRGQGFGEQFF; CDR3 DNA: TGTGCCTGGAGGGGACAGGGCTTCGGAGAGCAGTTCTTC